This TCR beta chain was documented in a study of blood T cell repertoires in COVID-19. Repertoires were generated with immunoSEQ multiplex PCR, while TCRdb's copy carries only in-frame clones and drops some. Here the sample spans 350,000 to 400,000 clones, 88% being singletons. With V trimmed by 9 bases and J by 6 bases, 10 bases remained unmatched. Germline values: CDR1 MNHEY, CDR2 SMNVEV (reference sequence). The CDR3 totals 14 residues. The chain is built from TRBV27 and TRBJ1-4; 7 bases align to TRBD1. Sequences were obtained from PBMCs or T cells enriched from blood (not recorded which). The clonotype originates from a woman aged 30 to 39 with acute COVID-19. CDR3 DNA: TGTGCCAGTAAACCCAGGGGGAAGGATGAAAAACTGTTTTTT. It is translated as CASKPRGKDEKLFF. Together with reference TRBV27 and TRBJ1-4, the CDR3 gives the full variable domain: EAQVTQNPRYLITVTGKKLTVTCSQNMNHEYMSWYRQDPGLGLRQIYYSMNVEVTDKGDVPEGYKVSRKEKRNFPLILESPSPNQTSLYFCASKPRGKDEKLFFGSGTQLSVL.